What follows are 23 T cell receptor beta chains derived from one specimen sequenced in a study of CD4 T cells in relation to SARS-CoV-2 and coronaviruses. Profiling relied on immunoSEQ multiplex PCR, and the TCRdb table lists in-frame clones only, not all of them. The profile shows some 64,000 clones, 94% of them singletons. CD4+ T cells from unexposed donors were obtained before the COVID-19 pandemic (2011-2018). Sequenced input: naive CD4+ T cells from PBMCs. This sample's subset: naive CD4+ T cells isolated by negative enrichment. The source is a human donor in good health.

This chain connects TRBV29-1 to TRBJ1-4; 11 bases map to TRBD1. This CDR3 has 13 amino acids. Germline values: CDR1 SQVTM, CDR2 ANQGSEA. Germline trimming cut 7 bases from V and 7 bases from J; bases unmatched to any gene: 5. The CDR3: CSAGGTGGEKLFF. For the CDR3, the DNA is TGCAGCGCCGGCGGGACAGGGGGTGAAAAACTGTTTTTT. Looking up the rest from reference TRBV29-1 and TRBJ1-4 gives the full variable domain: SAVISQKPSRDICQRGTSLTIQCQVDSQVTMMFWYRQQPGQSLTLIATANQGSEATYESGFVIDKFPISRPNLTFSTLTVSNMSPEDSSIYLCSAGGTGGEKLFFGSGTQLSVL.

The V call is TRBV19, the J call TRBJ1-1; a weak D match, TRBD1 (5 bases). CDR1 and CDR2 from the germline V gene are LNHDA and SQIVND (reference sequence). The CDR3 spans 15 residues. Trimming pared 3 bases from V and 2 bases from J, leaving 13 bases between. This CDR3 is CASSIVAGSNTEAFF. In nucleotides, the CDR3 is TGTGCCAGTAGTATCGTAGCAGGGTCCAACACTGAAGCTTTCTTT.

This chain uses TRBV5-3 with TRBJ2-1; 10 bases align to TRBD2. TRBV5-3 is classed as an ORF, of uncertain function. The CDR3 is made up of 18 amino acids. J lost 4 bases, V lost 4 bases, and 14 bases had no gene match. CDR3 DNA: TGTGCCAGAAGCCAGGCCCTAGCGGGGGAGGGGTTATACAATGAGCAGTTCTTC. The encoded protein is CARSQALAGEGLYNEQFF.

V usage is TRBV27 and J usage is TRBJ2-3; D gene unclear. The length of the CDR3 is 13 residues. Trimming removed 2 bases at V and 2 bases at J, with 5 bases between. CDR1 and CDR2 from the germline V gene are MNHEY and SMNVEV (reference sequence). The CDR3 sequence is CASSLVNTDTQYF. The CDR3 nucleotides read TGTGCCAGCAGTTTAGTCAACACAGATACGCAGTATTTT.

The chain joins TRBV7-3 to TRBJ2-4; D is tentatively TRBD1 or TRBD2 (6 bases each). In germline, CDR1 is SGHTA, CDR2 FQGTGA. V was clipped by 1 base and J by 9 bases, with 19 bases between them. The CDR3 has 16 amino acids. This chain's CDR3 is CASSLNAGQGITIQYF. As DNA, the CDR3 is TGTGCCAGCAGCTTAAATGCGGGACAAGGTATCACCATTCAGTACTTC.

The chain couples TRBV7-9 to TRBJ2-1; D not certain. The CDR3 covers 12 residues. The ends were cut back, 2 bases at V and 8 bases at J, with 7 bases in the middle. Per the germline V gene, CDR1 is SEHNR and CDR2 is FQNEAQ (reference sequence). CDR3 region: CASSLNVDEQFF. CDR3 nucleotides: TGTGCCAGCAGCTTAAACGTAGATGAGCAGTTCTTC.

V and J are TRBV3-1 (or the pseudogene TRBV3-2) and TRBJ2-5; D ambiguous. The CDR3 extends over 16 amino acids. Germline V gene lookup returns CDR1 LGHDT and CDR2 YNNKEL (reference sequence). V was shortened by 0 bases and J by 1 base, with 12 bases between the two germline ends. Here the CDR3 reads CASSQDLRRIQETQYF. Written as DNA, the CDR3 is TGTGCCAGCAGCCAAGATCTTCGACGGATCCAAGAGACCCAGTACTTC.

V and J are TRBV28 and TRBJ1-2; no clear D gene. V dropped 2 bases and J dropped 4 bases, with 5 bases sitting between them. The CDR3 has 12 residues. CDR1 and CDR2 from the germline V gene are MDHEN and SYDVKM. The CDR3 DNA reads TGTGCCAGCAGTTTAAGCAGCTATGGCTACACCTTC. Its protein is CASSLSSYGYTF.

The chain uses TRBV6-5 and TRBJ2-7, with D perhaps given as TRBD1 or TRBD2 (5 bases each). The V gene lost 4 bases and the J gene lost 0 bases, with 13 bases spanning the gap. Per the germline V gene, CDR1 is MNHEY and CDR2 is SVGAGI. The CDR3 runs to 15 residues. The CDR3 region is CASSLDGAASYEQYF. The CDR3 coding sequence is TGTGCCAGCAGTTTGGACGGGGCAGCCTCCTACGAGCAGTACTTC.

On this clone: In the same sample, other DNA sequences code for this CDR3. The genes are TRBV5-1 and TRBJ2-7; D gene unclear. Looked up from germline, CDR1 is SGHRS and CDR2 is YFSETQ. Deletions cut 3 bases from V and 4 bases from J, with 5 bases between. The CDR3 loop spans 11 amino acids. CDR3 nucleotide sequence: TGCGCCAGCAGCTCTTCTTACGAGCAGTACTTC. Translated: CASSSSYEQYF.

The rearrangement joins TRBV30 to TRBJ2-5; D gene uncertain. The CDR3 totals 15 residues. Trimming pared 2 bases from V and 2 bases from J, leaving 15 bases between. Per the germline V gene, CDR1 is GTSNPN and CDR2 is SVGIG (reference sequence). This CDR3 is CAWSNLWLIQETQYF. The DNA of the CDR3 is TGTGCCTGGAGTAATCTATGGCTAATACAAGAGACCCAGTACTTC.

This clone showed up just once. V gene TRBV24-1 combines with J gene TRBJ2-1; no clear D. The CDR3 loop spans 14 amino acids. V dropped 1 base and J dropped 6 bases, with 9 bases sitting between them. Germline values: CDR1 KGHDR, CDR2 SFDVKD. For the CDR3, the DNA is TGTGCCACCAGTGATTTTCGGGTTATCAATGAGCAGTTCTTC. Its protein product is CATSDFRVINEQFF.

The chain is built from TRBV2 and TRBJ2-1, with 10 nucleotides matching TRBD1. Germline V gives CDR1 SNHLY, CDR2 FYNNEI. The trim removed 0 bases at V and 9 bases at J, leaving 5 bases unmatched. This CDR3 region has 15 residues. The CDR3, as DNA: TGTGCCAGCAGTGAAGCGCGGACAGGGGGTGGTGAGCAGTTCTTC. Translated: CASSEARTGGGEQFF.

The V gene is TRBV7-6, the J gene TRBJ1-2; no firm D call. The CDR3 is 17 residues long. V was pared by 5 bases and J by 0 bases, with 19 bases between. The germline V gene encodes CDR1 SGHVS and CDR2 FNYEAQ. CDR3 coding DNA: TGTGCCAGCAGCCCGAATAATGGCAGGATCTCTAACTATGGCTACACCTTC. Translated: CASSPNNGRISNYGYTF.

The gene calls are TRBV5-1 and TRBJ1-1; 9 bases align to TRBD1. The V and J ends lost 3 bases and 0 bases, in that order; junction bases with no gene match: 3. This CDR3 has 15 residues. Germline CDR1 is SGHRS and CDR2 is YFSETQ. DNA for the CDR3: TGCGCCAGCAGCTACGGACAGGGGTTGAACACTGAAGCTTTCTTT. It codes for CASSYGQGLNTEAFF.

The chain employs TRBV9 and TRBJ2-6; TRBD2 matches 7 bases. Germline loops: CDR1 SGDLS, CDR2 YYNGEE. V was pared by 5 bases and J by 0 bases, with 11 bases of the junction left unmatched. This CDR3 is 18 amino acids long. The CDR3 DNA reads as TGTGCCAGCAGAAATCCGCTAGCGGATAGCTCTGGGGCCAACGTCCTGACTTTC. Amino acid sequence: CASRNPLADSSGANVLTF.

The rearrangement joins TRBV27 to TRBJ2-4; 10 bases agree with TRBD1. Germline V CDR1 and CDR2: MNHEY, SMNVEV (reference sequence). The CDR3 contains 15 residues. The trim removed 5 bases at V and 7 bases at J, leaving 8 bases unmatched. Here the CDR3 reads CASSRLTGGNNIQYF. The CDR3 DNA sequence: TGTGCCAGCAGTCGATTGACAGGGGGCAACAACATTCAGTACTTC.

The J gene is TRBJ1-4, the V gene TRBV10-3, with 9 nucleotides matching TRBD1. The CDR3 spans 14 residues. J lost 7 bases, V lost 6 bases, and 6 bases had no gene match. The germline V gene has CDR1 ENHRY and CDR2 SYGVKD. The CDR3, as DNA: TGTGCCATCAGCCGGGACAGGGATAGTGAAAAACTGTTTTTT. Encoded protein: CAISRDRDSEKLFF.

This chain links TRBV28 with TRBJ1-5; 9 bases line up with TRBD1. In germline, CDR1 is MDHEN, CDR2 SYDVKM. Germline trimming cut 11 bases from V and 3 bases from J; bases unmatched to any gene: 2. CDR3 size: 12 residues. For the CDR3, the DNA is TGTGCCGGGACAGGGCCCAATCAGCCCCAGCATTTT. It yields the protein CAGTGPNQPQHF.

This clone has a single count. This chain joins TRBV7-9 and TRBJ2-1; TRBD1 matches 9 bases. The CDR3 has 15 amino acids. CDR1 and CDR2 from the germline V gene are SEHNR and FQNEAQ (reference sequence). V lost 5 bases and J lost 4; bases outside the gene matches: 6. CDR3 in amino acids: CASSMTGTGYNEQFF. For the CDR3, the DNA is TGTGCCAGCAGCATGACCGGGACAGGGTACAATGAGCAGTTCTTC. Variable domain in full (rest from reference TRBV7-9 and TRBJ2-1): DTGVSQNPRHKITKRGQNVTFRCDPISEHNRLYWYRQTLGQGPEFLTYFQNEAQLEKSRLLSDRFSAERPKGSFSTLEIQRTEQGDSAMYLCASSMTGTGYNEQFFGPGTRLTVL.

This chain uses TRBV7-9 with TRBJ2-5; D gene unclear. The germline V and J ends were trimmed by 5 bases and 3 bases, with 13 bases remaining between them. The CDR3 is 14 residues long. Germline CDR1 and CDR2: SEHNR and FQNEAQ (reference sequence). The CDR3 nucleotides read TGTGCCAGCAGCATCTTCGTGCAAGAAGAGACCCAGTACTTC. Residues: CASSIFVQEETQYF.

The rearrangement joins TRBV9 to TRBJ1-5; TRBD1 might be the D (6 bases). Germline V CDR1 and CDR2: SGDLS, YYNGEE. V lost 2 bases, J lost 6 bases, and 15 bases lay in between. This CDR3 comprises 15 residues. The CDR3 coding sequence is TGTGCCAGCAGCGTGGGACTCGGGGGCGGTCAGCCCCAGCATTTT. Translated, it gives CASSVGLGGGQPQHF.

CDR3 in amino acids: CASTDGAGVSYNEQFF. The CDR3, as DNA: TGCGCCAGCACCGATGGGGCGGGAGTATCCTACAATGAGCAGTTCTTC. The J gene is TRBJ2-1, the V gene TRBV5-1, with TRBD2 matching 7 bases. Germline CDR1 reads SGHRS; CDR2 reads YFSETQ. V lost 6 bases, J lost 1 base, and 10 bases stayed unmatched. This CDR3 spans 16 amino acids.